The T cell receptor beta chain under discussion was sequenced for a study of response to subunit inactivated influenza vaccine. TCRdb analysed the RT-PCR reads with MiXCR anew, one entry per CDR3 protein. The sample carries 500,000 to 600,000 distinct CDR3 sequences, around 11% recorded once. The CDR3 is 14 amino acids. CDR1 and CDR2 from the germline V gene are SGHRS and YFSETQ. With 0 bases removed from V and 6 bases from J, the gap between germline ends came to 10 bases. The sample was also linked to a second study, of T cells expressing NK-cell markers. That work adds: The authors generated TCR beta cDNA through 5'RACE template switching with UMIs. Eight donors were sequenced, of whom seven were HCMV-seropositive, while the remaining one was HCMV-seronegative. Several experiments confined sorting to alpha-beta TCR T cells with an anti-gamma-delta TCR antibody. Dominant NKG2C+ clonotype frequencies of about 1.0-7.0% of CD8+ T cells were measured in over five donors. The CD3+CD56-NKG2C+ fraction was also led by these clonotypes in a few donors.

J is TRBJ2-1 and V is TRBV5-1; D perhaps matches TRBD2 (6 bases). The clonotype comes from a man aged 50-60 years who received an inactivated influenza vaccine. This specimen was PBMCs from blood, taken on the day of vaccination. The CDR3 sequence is CASSLETSTNEQFF. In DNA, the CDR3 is TGCGCCAGCAGCTTGGAAACTAGCACCAATGAGCAGTTCTTC.